Listed below are T cell receptor beta chains from one sample, sequenced in a study of CD8 T cells in ankylosing spondylitis. One entry per CDR3 protein results from TCRdb running MiXCR on the 5' RACE reads. The sample consists of about 160,000 distinct CDR3 sequences, roughly 10% of them appearing once. Material: blood, either unsorted or a sorted T cell fraction (not recorded which). All receptors come from a female donor with ankylosing spondylitis or in good health (not recorded which). The CDR3 runs from the conserved cysteine through the conserved F or W.

V gene: TRBV9; J gene: TRBJ2-1; CDR3 length: 14; CDR3 protein: CASSPGVPYNEQFF
V gene: TRBV19; J gene: TRBJ1-1; CDR3 length: 12; CDR3 protein: CATEDRGNEAFF
V gene: TRBV4-2; J gene: TRBJ2-4; CDR3 length: 17; CDR3 protein: CASSQESASSGSHIQYF
V gene: TRBV28; J gene: TRBJ2-3; CDR3 length: 16; CDR3 protein: CASSLGATRKSDTQYF
V gene: TRBV20-1; J gene: TRBJ2-1; CDR3 length: 13; CDR3 protein: CSADASSYNEQFF
V gene: TRBV20-1; J gene: TRBJ1-1; CDR3 length: 13; CDR3 protein: CSAYLPMAAEAFF
V gene: TRBV20-1; J gene: TRBJ2-3; CDR3 length: 15; CDR3 protein: CSALDRGEATDTQYF
V gene: TRBV10-2; J gene: TRBJ2-5; CDR3 length: 13; CDR3 protein: CASIGTSQETQYF
V gene: TRBV29-1; J gene: TRBJ2-2; CDR3 length: 14; CDR3 protein: CSVDTLLETGELFF
V gene: TRBV7-9; J gene: TRBJ2-6; CDR3 length: 16; CDR3 protein: CASSSSGVPGANVLTF
V gene: TRBV24-1; J gene: TRBJ2-1; CDR3 length: 14; CDR3 protein: CATLAGDGSNEQFF
V gene: TRBV6-5; J gene: TRBJ2-1; CDR3 length: 17; CDR3 protein: CASSYPSTSGTYNEQFF
V gene: TRBV11-2; J gene: TRBJ2-1; CDR3 length: 15; CDR3 protein: CASSPFGREGNEQFF
V gene: TRBV19; J gene: TRBJ2-1; CDR3 length: 14; CDR3 protein: CASSSPTNYNEQFF
V gene: TRBV4-3; J gene: TRBJ2-1; CDR3 length: 16; CDR3 protein: CASSQDRGEYDNEQFF
V gene: TRBV20-1; J gene: TRBJ2-1; CDR3 length: 15; CDR3 protein: CSAREARVPGNEQFF
V gene: TRBV20-1; J gene: TRBJ1-1; CDR3 length: 15; CDR3 protein: CSATRADRGDTEAFF
V gene: TRBV2; J gene: TRBJ1-5; CDR3 length: 15; CDR3 protein: CASSQGRENNQPQHF
V gene: TRBV7-9; J gene: TRBJ2-2; CDR3 length: 14; CDR3 protein: CASQGQRNTGELFF
V gene: TRBV29-1; J gene: TRBJ1-2; CDR3 length: 15; CDR3 protein: CSVEESRGPYYGYTF
V gene: TRBV27; J gene: TRBJ1-1; CDR3 length: 14; CDR3 protein: CASSRGTGNTEAFF
V gene: TRBV27; J gene: TRBJ2-7; CDR3 length: 13; CDR3 protein: CASSRGPAYEQYF
V gene: TRBV4-3; J gene: TRBJ2-2; CDR3 length: 12; CDR3 protein: CASSPKAGELFF
V gene: TRBV4-3; J gene: TRBJ2-5; CDR3 length: 14; CDR3 protein: CASSQGGTQETQYF
V gene: TRBV20-1; J gene: TRBJ1-6; CDR3 length: 16; CDR3 protein: CSARADRGTYNSPLHF
V gene: TRBV13; J gene: TRBJ2-1; CDR3 length: 12; CDR3 protein: CASSQGINEQFF
V gene: TRBV20-1; J gene: TRBJ1-1; CDR3 length: 11; CDR3 protein: CSNTANTEAFF
V gene: TRBV7-2; J gene: TRBJ2-3; CDR3 length: 15; CDR3 protein: CASSSWGQGVDTQYF
V gene: TRBV10-3; J gene: TRBJ2-7; CDR3 length: 12; CDR3 protein: CAIEGRGGGQYF
V gene: TRBV7-8; J gene: TRBJ2-7; CDR3 length: 15; CDR3 protein: CASSLVDRSSYEQYF
V gene: TRBV20-1; J gene: TRBJ2-7; CDR3 length: 13; CDR3 protein: CSARTGFHYEQYF
V gene: TRBV4-1; J gene: TRBJ1-2; CDR3 length: 14; CDR3 protein: CASSQGIGVYGYTF
V gene: TRBV7-9; J gene: TRBJ2-1; CDR3 length: 15; CDR3 protein: CASSSGPLVEDEQFF
V gene: TRBV4-3; J gene: TRBJ2-1; CDR3 length: 17; CDR3 protein: CASSQDITSGRGDEQFF
V gene: TRBV6-2/TRBV6-3; J gene: TRBJ2-2; CDR3 length: 20; CDR3 protein: CASSYPSGESRTGGIGELFF
V gene: TRBV24-1; J gene: TRBJ1-2; CDR3 length: 14; CDR3 protein: CATSDPDREHGYTF
V gene: TRBV9; J gene: TRBJ2-2; CDR3 length: 16; CDR3 protein: CASTGEREDNTGELFF
V gene: TRBV6-5; J gene: TRBJ1-2; CDR3 length: 14; CDR3 protein: CASSYSSPSNGYTF
V gene: TRBV11-2; J gene: TRBJ2-1; CDR3 length: 14; CDR3 protein: CASSLKRDYNEQFF
V gene: TRBV6-5; J gene: TRBJ2-7; CDR3 length: 16; CDR3 protein: CASSYSWGASSYEQYF
V gene: TRBV11-2; J gene: TRBJ1-4; CDR3 length: 16; CDR3 protein: CASSSVMVPFGEKLFF
V gene: TRBV29-1; J gene: TRBJ2-7; CDR3 length: 15; CDR3 protein: CSAEGGAGRTYEQYF
V gene: TRBV5-1; J gene: TRBJ2-2; CDR3 length: 17; CDR3 protein: CASSPDRPSRHTGELFF
V gene: TRBV7-3; J gene: TRBJ1-5; CDR3 length: 15; CDR3 protein: CASSPDGYSNQPQHF
V gene: TRBV5-1; J gene: TRBJ1-4; CDR3 length: 17; CDR3 protein: CASSLRGGEGQDEKLFF
V gene: TRBV4-1; J gene: TRBJ2-4; CDR3 length: 13; CDR3 protein: CASSQGSADIQYF
V gene: TRBV27; J gene: TRBJ2-7; CDR3 length: 13; CDR3 protein: CASSLYDTYEQYF
V gene: TRBV7-9; J gene: TRBJ2-7; CDR3 length: 14; CDR3 protein: CASSRGQGTAEQYF
V gene: TRBV3-1; J gene: TRBJ2-7; CDR3 length: 16; CDR3 protein: CASSQDATGWSYEQYF
V gene: TRBV27; J gene: TRBJ2-1; CDR3 length: 16; CDR3 protein: CASSRYGGGIYNEQFF
V gene: TRBV20-1; J gene: TRBJ2-1; CDR3 length: 18; CDR3 protein: CSARDEGGGYPSYNEQFF
V gene: TRBV7-8; J gene: TRBJ2-5; CDR3 length: 13; CDR3 protein: CASRWDPQETQYF
V gene: TRBV28; J gene: TRBJ2-5; CDR3 length: 16; CDR3 protein: CASSSHLAGLQETQYF
V gene: TRBV12-3/TRBV12-4; J gene: TRBJ2-5; CDR3 length: 13; CDR3 protein: CACTTGVRETQYF
V gene: TRBV7-9; J gene: TRBJ2-3; CDR3 length: 14; CDR3 protein: CASSSQGWTDTQYF
V gene: TRBV20-1; J gene: TRBJ2-7; CDR3 length: 13; CDR3 protein: CSAGHDSAYEQYF
V gene: TRBV12-5; J gene: TRBJ2-7; CDR3 length: 15; CDR3 protein: CASGFHPQRDHEQYF
V gene: TRBV7-9; J gene: TRBJ2-5; CDR3 length: 13; CDR3 protein: CASSPRGGETQYF
V gene: TRBV6-5; J gene: TRBJ1-1; CDR3 length: 13; CDR3 protein: CASSYGVDTEAFF
V gene: TRBV7-9; J gene: TRBJ2-7; CDR3 length: 14; CDR3 protein: CASSESGSGYEQYF